This T cell receptor beta chain was sequenced in a study of chemoradiotherapy in HPV16-positive cancers. The repertoire was sequenced with immunoSEQ multiplex PCR; TCRdb's copy has only in-frame clones and lacks some. Of approximately 11,000 clones listed, 74% are singletons. Between the trimmed V and J ends, which lost 8 bases and 0 bases, there was a span of 12 bases. The CDR3 covers 14 residues. Germline CDR1 and CDR2: LNHDA and SQIVND (reference sequence). The source is a human donor with HPV-associated anogenital cancer. Sampling took place from a patient who underwent chemoradiotherapy. This sequence joins TRBV19 and TRBJ2-3; D not resolved. CDR3 loop: CASAQETSTDTQYF. The CDR3 DNA reads TGTGCCAGTGCCCAGGAAACTAGCACAGATACGCAGTATTTT.